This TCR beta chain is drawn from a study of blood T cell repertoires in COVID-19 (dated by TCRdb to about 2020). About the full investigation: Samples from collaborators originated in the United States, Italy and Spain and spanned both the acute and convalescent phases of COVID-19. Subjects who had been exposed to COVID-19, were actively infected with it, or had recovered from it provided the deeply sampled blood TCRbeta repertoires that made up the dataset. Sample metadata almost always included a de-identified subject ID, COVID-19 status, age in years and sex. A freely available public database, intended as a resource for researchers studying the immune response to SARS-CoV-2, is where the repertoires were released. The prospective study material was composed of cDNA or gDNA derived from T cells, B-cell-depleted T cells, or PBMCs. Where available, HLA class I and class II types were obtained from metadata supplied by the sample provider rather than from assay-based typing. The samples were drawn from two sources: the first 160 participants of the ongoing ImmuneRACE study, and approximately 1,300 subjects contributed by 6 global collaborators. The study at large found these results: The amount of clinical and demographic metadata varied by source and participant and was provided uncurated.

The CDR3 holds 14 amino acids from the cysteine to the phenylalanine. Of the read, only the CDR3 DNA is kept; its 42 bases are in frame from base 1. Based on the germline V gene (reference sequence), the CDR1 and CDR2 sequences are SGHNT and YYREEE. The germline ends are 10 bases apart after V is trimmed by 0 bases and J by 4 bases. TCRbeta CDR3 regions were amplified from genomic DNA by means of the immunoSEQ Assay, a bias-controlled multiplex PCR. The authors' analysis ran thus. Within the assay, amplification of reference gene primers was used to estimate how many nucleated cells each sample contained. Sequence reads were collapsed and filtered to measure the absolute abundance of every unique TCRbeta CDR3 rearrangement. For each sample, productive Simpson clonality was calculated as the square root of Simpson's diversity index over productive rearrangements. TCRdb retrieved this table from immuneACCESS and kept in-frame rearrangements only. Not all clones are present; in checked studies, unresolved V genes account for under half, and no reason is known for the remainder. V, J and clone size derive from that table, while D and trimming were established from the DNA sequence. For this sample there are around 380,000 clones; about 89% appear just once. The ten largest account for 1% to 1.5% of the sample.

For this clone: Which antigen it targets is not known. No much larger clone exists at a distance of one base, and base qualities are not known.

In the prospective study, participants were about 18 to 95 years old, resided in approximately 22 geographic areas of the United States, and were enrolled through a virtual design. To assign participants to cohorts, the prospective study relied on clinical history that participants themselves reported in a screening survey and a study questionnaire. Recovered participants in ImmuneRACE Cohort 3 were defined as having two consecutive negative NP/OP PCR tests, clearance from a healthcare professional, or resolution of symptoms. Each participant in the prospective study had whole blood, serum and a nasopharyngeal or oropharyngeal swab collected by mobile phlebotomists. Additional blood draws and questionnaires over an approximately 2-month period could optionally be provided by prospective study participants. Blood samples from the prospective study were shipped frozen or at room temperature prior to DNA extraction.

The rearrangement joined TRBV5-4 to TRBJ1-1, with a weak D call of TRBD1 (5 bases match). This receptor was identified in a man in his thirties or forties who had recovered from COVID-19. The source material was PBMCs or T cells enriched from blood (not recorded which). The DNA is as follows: TGTGCCAGCAGCTTGGAAGCAGGGTCCACTGAAGCTTTCTTT. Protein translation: CASSLEAGSTEAFF. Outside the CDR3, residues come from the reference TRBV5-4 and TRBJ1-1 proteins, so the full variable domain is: ETGVTQSPTHLIKTRGQQVTLRCSSQSGHNTVSWYQQALGQGPQFIFQYYREEENGRGNFPPRFSGLQFPNYSSELNVNALELDDSALYLCASSLEAGSTEAFFGQGTRLTVV.